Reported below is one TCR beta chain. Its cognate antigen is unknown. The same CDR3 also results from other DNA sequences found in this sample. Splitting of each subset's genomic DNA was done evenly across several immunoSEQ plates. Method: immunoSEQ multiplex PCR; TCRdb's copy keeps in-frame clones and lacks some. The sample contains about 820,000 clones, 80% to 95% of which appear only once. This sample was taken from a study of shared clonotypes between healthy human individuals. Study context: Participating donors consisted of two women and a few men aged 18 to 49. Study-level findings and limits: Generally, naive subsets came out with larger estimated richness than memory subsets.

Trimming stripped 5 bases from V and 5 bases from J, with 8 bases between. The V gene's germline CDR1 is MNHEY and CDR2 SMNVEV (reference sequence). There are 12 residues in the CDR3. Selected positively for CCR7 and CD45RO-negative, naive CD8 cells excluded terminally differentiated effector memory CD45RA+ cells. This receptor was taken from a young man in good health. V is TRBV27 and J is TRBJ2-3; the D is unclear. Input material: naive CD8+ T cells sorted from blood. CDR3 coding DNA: TGTGCCAGCAGTCCCTTAGGAGATACGCAGTATTTT. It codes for CASSPLGDTQYF.